What follows are 14 T cell receptor beta chains derived from one specimen sequenced in a study of T-cell reconstitution after alpha-beta-depleted transplantation in children. The authors prepared the TCRbeta library with unique molecular identifiers. TCRdb recomputed calls from the PCR reads with MiXCR, one row per CDR3 protein. The data hold around 700,000 distinct CDR3 sequences, with about an eighth observed a single time. The input for sequencing was PBMCs, taken before TCRalphabeta/CD19-depleted stem cell transplant. The receptors were gathered from a girl aged 2 to 10 with congenital amegakaryocytic thrombocytopenia, due to receive a stem cell transplant.

The CDR3 sequence is CASSQEIIGPSGRLYEQYF. CDR3 DNA: TGTGCCAGCAGCCAAGAGATCATAGGTCCTAGCGGGAGACTCTACGAGCAGTACTTC. The chain is built from TRBV3-1 and TRBJ2-7; 10 bases map to TRBD2. This CDR3 spans 19 amino acids. Trimming took 0 bases from V and 3 from J; bases not matched to a gene: 14. Germline V CDR1 and CDR2: LGHDT, YNNKEL (reference sequence).

A few counts support this clonotype. The CDR3 loop is CASSPDGYSYTF. The CDR3 DNA follows: TGTGCCAGCAGCCCAGACGGGTATAGCTACACCTTC. The chain combines TRBV7-9 with TRBJ1-2; D unresolved. V dropped 5 bases and J dropped 9 bases, with 13 bases sitting between them. CDR3 length: 12 amino acids. In germline, CDR1 is SEHNR, CDR2 FQNEAQ (reference sequence).

This chain connects TRBV5-1 to TRBJ2-7; tentative D call: TRBD2 (6 bases). The CDR3 has 15 amino acids. The V gene lost 0 bases and the J gene lost 1 base, with 11 bases spanning the gap. The V gene's germline CDR1 is SGHRS and CDR2 YFSETQ. CDR3 in DNA: TGCGCCAGCAGCTTGGTGGCTAGCGAGTCCTACGAGCAGTACTTC. Translation: CASSLVASESYEQYF.

This clonotype has only a few counts. The rearrangement joins TRBV1 to TRBJ2-3. TRBV1 is a recognized pseudogene. The CDR3 extends over 9 amino acids. The CDR3 reads CTSSLPQYF. The CDR3 DNA follows: TGCACCAGCAGCCTCCCGCAGTATTTT.

This clonotype was seen more than once but under ten times. V and J are TRBV15 and TRBJ2-3, with D possibly TRBD2 on 6 matching bases. The V and J ends lost 1 base and 0 bases respectively, with 14 bases between them. The CDR3 is 17 residues long. Germline values: CDR1 LNHNV, CDR2 YYDKDF (reference sequence). The CDR3 region is CATSRVAGGPSTDTQYF. For the CDR3, the DNA is TGTGCCACCAGCAGAGTCGCCGGGGGACCTAGCACAGATACGCAGTATTTT.

This clonotype was detected many times. The chain combines TRBV7-9 with TRBJ2-5, with a possible D match to TRBD1 (5 bases). This CDR3 has 13 amino acids. In germline, CDR1 is SEHNR, CDR2 FQNEAQ (reference sequence). Trimming took 5 bases from V and 2 from J, leaving 9 bases between them. In DNA form, the CDR3 reads TGTGCCAGCAGCGTGGACATTCAAGAGACCCAGTACTTC. Residues: CASSVDIQETQYF.

This clonotype has just one count. The chain is built from TRBV5-1 and TRBJ2-5; TRBD2 matches at 7 bases. CDR1 SGHRS and CDR2 YFSETQ come from the germline V gene. The CDR3 has 16 residues. V dropped 1 base and J dropped 2; count of bases not matched to a gene: 8. CDR3 coding DNA: TGCGCCAGCAGCTTGTTTGGGACTATTGCTCAAGAGACCCAGTACTTC. Amino acids: CASSLFGTIAQETQYF.

Remarks on this clonotype: Given a much more abundant clone one base away, this may be a read error. V is TRBV12-3 or TRBV12-4 and J is TRBJ1-2; 9 bases agree with TRBD1. This CDR3 comprises 13 residues. J gave up 8 bases and V 7 bases, and 8 bases lay outside the gene matches. The chain's CDR3 is CASKEQGAKGYTF. DNA of the CDR3: TGTGCCAGCAAAGAACAGGGGGCGAAGGGCTACACCTTC.

In this sample, this clonotype turned up many times. V usage is TRBV28 and J usage is TRBJ2-7; TRBD2 might be the D (5 bases). Germline CDR1 and CDR2: MDHEN and SYDVKM. The CDR3 contains 14 residues. Trimming removed 3 bases at V and 0 bases at J, with 9 bases between. This CDR3 is CASSLSGSSYEQYF. The CDR3 region has the DNA TGTGCCAGCAGTTTGAGCGGTAGCTCCTACGAGCAGTACTTC. Supplemented by reference TRBV28 and TRBJ2-7, the full variable domain reads DVKVTQSSRYLVKRTGEKVFLECVQDMDHENMFWYRQDPGLGLRLIYFSYDVKMKEKGDIPEGYSVSREKKERFSLILESASTNQTSMYLCASSLSGSSYEQYFGPGTRLTVT.

This clonotype was counted ten times or more. The chain combines TRBV5-1 with TRBJ2-7; D is uncertain. V lost 4 bases to trimming and J lost 2 bases, with 10 bases between them. The CDR3 length is 13 residues. The germline gives CDR1 SGHRS, CDR2 YFSETQ. DNA of the CDR3: TGCGCCAGCAGCGGAACTCCAACCTACGAGCAGTACTTC. Amino acid sequence: CASSGTPTYEQYF.

This clonotype has a handful of counts. CDR3 DNA: TGCGCCAGCAGCTACCCGGGGAACACAGGGTATGGCACTGAAGCTTTCTTT. Its translation: CASSYPGNTGYGTEAFF. This rearrangement joins TRBV5-1 to TRBJ1-1; D is perhaps TRBD1 (6 bases). Germline V gene lookup returns CDR1 SGHRS and CDR2 YFSETQ. The V end was cut by 3 bases, the J end by 4 bases, with 22 bases between. This CDR3 comprises 17 residues.

Here the CDR3 DNA reads TGTGCCAGCAGCGTAGGCCCCAGCGGACGGTCCTACGAGCAGTACTTC. Translation: CASSVGPSGRSYEQYF. This chain connects TRBV9 to TRBJ2-7; possible D gene TRBD2, 5 bases. The germline V and J ends were trimmed by 0 bases and 1 base, with 14 bases remaining between them. Germline V CDR1 and CDR2: SGDLS, YYNGEE. The CDR3 has 16 amino acids.

The table lists this clonotype with a few counts. The genes are TRBV6-5 and TRBJ2-2; 7 bases agree with TRBD1. Germline loops: CDR1 MNHEY, CDR2 SVGAGI. Trimming cost V 0 bases and J 7 bases; bases outside gene matches: 8. This CDR3 is built from 16 residues. The CDR3 here is CASSYSKGGRDGELFF. For the CDR3, the DNA is TGTGCCAGCAGTTACTCGAAAGGGGGCCGGGACGGGGAGCTGTTTTTT.

Concerning this clonotype: A much larger clone lies a single base off, so this may be a read error. The V call is TRBV11-2, the J call TRBJ2-1, with 7 positions matching TRBD2. CDR1 is SGHAT, CDR2 FQNNGV, per germline. CDR3 length: 18 amino acids. CDR3 region: CASSSRQLAVVVYNEQLF. DNA for the CDR3: TGTGCCAGCAGCTCGAGACAGCTAGCGGTTGTGGTATACAATGAGCAGCTCTTC.